A selection of T cell receptor beta chains follows, all from one sample in a study of T cell changes during pregnancy in multiple sclerosis. Using immunoSEQ multiplex PCR, the repertoire was profiled, and TCRdb retains in-frame clones only, with some absent. The sample records around 52,000 clones, approximately 87% being singletons. Sequencing was carried out using peripheral blood from another person, used as feeder cells. The receptors stem from a human donor whose cells served as feeder cells for cultures in a pregnancy study. CDR3s include the opening cysteine and the closing phenylalanine or tryptophan. The order of the fields is D gene, clone size, V gene, J gene, CDR3 protein. A D gene is named only where the DNA matches it firmly. Part of the rows lack a size; the others show once, few, many or a class for expanded clones.

-	-	TRBV5-1	TRBJ2-5	CASSWTPQETQYF
-	-	TRBV5-1	TRBJ2-3	CASSSLITDTQYF
-	-	TRBV6-4	TRBJ2-4	CASSDGGENIQYF
-	-	TRBV5-1	TRBJ1-6	CASSLNGPGAGNSPLHF
-	-	TRBV18	TRBJ1-1	CASSLQGGGRTEAFF
-	-	TRBV7-9	TRBJ2-7	CASSLSGTASYEQYF
-	-	TRBV5-1	TRBJ2-7	CASSLALGSYEQYF
-	-	TRBV28	TRBJ2-1	CASSQPGRGLNEQFF
-	-	TRBV20-1	TRBJ1-1	CSASLQGEAFF
-	-	TRBV6-1	TRBJ1-5	CASTRVRGNNQPQHF
TRBD1	-	TRBV5-6	TRBJ2-5	CASSPDRGGQGETQYF
TRBD2	-	TRBV5-1	TRBJ2-3	CASSLGAGLAVGTDTQYF
-	-	TRBV9	TRBJ1-2	CASSGPYSGRLYGYTF
-	-	TRBV27	TRBJ1-6	CASSLSTHGGHSPLHF
TRBD1	once	TRBV4-1	TRBJ1-5	CASSRSLDRSNQPQHF
TRBD1	-	TRBV6-5	TRBJ1-2	CASRLRQGYGYTF
-	-	TRBV5-4	TRBJ1-2	CASSLGGLVTGYTF
TRBD2	-	TRBV5-6	TRBJ2-2	CASSFLTSGRTGELFF
TRBD1	-	TRBV2	TRBJ1-3	CASSVFGQGAPDTIYF
TRBD1	-	TRBV6-1	TRBJ1-5	CASKRGLQGNQPQHF
-	-	TRBV18	TRBJ1-1	CASSPQGEGTEAFF
-	once	TRBV6-1	TRBJ1-2	CASSPGRGSIGYTF
-	-	TRBV5-6	TRBJ2-5	CASRQGLQETQYF
-	-	TRBV6-6	TRBJ1-1	CASTPWGGTEAFF
TRBD1	-	TRBV9	TRBJ2-3	CASSPGTGDSTDTQYF